This T cell receptor (beta chain) is drawn from a study of blood T cell repertoires in COVID-19. Study as a whole: Acute and convalescent COVID-19 specimens originated in the United States, Italy and Spain. PBMCs, B-cell-depleted T cells, or T cells provided the cDNA or gDNA that made up the material.

Authors' data handling: Estimates of nucleated cell counts were drawn from the amplification of reference gene primers. The protocol was immunoSEQ multiplex PCR, while the TCRdb copy is restricted to in-frame clones and leaves out a portion. V, J and clone size are those of that table, while D and trimming were read from the DNA. Seen here are 60,000 to 90,000 clones, roughly 90% observed once, and the top ten hold 15% to 20%. CDR3 size: 15 residues. The germline CDR1 and CDR2 sequences are SGHRS and YFSETQ. V was pared by 0 bases and J by 0 bases, with 9 bases between. The sequencing sample was made of peripheral blood. V gene TRBV5-1 combines with J gene TRBJ1-1; no firm D call. This receptor was taken from a human donor in a cohort sampled during active COVID-19. In nucleotides, the CDR3 is TGCGCCAGCAGCTTGGACTACCCTTTGAACACTGAAGCTTTCTTT. Protein sequence: CASSLDYPLNTEAFF.